This T cell receptor beta chain was identified during a study of blood T cell repertoires in COVID-19 (dated by TCRdb to 2020 to 2021). Regarding the study in general: The collaborator samples originated in the United States, Italy and Spain and spanned the acute and convalescent phases of COVID-19. The prospective study material was composed of cDNA or gDNA derived from T cells, B-cell-depleted T cells, or PBMCs. Subjects who had been exposed to COVID-19, were actively infected with it, or had recovered from it provided the deeply sampled blood TCRbeta repertoires that made up the dataset. The repertoires were made available in a free public database intended to serve as a resource for research on the immune response to SARS-CoV-2. The samples were drawn from the first 160 participants of the ongoing ImmuneRACE study and from more than 1,000 subjects provided by 6 global collaborators. Sample metadata almost always included a de-identified subject ID, COVID-19 status, age in years and sex. HLA class I and class II types, where available, came from metadata supplied by the sample provider rather than from assay-based typing.

TCRbeta CDR3 regions were amplified from genomic DNA by means of the immunoSEQ Assay, a bias-controlled multiplex PCR. In the source study's methods: The number of nucleated cells in each sample was estimated by amplification of reference gene primers within the assay. To quantify the absolute abundance of each unique TCRbeta CDR3 rearrangement, sequence reads were collapsed and filtered. Productive Simpson clonality was computed per sample as the square root of Simpson's diversity index over productive rearrangements. The source is immuneACCESS, and TCRdb retained only in-frame sequences with V and J called. Part of the clones is not carried over; for the studies checked, unresolved V genes explain less than half of this, and the remainder is unexplained. V and J calls and clone size are given by that table; D and trimming were obtained from the DNA. The sample table lists roughly 100,000 clones, roughly 85% of them with a count of one. The ten most abundant clones make up approximately 3.1% of the sample.

Remarks on this clone: It has no known antigen specificity. The record has no base qualities; no much larger clone is one base away.

The collaborating institutions used their own protocols to collect whole blood in K2EDTA tubes. For TCRbeta analysis, collaborators shipped samples in one of three forms: frozen whole blood, isolated PBMCs, or DNA extracted from either of those sample types. Points the paper makes about the study in general: The amount of clinical and demographic metadata varied by source and participant and was provided uncurated.

This TCR came from a man between 50 and 59 years old in a cohort sampled during active COVID-19. The material sequenced was peripheral blood.

The nucleotide sequence is TGTGCCAGCTCACTGAGGACAGGGTTGGATGGCGGGGAGCTGTTTTTT. Translation gives CASSLRTGLDGGELFF. The chain uses TRBV18 and TRBJ2-2; a stretch of 8 junction bases matches TRBD1. CDR1 and CDR2 (KGHSH, LQKENI) derive from the germline V gene. After removal of 4 bases from V and 7 bases from J, the junction retains 11 bases not matched to a gene. Its CDR3 holds 16 amino acids, cysteine through phenylalanine. The read is trimmed to its CDR3 DNA, 48 bases read in frame from base 1.